These 12 T cell receptor beta chains came from one sample sequenced in a study of shared clonotypes between healthy human individuals. Profiled with immunoSEQ multiplex PCR; TCRdb holds only in-frame clones, not every one. The profile shows 2 million to 3 million clones, approximately 93% of them singletons. The source material was naive CD4+ T cells from PBMCs. The subset is: CD45RA+ positively selected. All receptors come from a man aged 18 to 35 in good health. Some clones in this sample may be carry-over from other donors' samples.

Of note for this clone: The same CDR3 can be traced to other DNA sequences in this sample. V and J are TRBV18 and TRBJ2-7; TRBD2 matches 11 bases. V was clipped by 9 bases and J by 0 bases; unmatched bases: 4. Germline CDR1 is KGHSH and CDR2 is LQKENI. This CDR3 contains 14 residues. CDR3 sequence (DNA): TGTGCCAGTTCCGGGACTAGCGGCTCCTACGAGCAGTACTTC. Translation: CASSGTSGSYEQYF.

The table lists this clone with a count of one. The chain links TRBV7-9 to TRBJ1-1; D not certain. V lost 5 bases and J 5 bases, leaving 15 bases between the germline ends. The germline CDR1 and CDR2 sequences are SEHNR and FQNEAQ (reference sequence). This CDR3 contains 14 residues. The CDR3 DNA is TGTGCCAGCAGCCCCGGGAGCTGGTGGACTGAAGCTTTCTTT. It is translated as CASSPGSWWTEAFF.

Regarding this clone: At the DNA level, this CDR3 is encoded by other sequences in the same sample as well. This chain joins TRBV18 and TRBJ2-5, with 10 bases identical to TRBD2. This CDR3 region has 15 residues. CDR1 is KGHSH, CDR2 LQKENI, per germline. The trim removed 3 bases at V and 5 bases at J, leaving 6 bases unmatched. The CDR3 bases are TGTGCCAGCTCACCGGCTAGCGGGAGAGGGGAGACCCAGTACTTC. It encodes CASSPASGRGETQYF.

V usage is TRBV28 and J usage is TRBJ2-3; the D is unclear. CDR3 length: 15 residues. Trimming pared 4 bases from V and 3 bases from J, leaving 14 bases between. CDR1 and CDR2 from the germline V gene are MDHEN and SYDVKM. The CDR3 coding sequence is TGTGCCAGCAGTTACCAAATCGGAGTTACAGATACGCAGTATTTT. Protein: CASSYQIGVTDTQYF.

This chain uses TRBV7-2 with TRBJ2-7, with 7 bases matching TRBD1. The V segment lost 1 base and the J segment 3 bases; nucleotides outside the gene matches: 3. The CDR3 totals 14 residues. Looked up from germline, CDR1 is SGHTA and CDR2 is FQGNSA. The CDR3 is CASSLGDSLYEQYF. As DNA, the CDR3 is TGTGCCAGCAGCTTAGGGGACAGTCTCTACGAGCAGTACTTC.

The chain is built from TRBV29-1 and TRBJ2-3, with 8 nucleotides matching TRBD1. Trimming took 4 bases from V and 11 from J; bases not matched to a gene: 5. Germline V gene lookup returns CDR1 SQVTM and CDR2 ANQGSEA. The CDR3 sequence is 11 residues long. The CDR3 DNA reads as TGCAGCGTTGTTGGGACAGGCGGGCAGTATTTT. Encoded protein: CSVVGTGGQYF.

The V call is TRBV19, the J call TRBJ2-2; TRBD2 matches at 8 bases. V lost 3 bases to trimming and J lost 3 bases; unmatched junction nucleotides: 6. Per the germline V gene, CDR1 is LNHDA and CDR2 is SQIVND (reference sequence). This CDR3 is 16 amino acids long. CDR3 in amino acids: CASSMWGAGDTGELFF. In DNA form, the CDR3 reads TGTGCCAGTAGTATGTGGGGAGCGGGAGACACCGGGGAGCTGTTTTTT. The full variable domain, completed using reference TRBV19 and TRBJ2-2, is DGGITQSPKYLFRKEGQNVTLSCEQNLNHDAMYWYRQDPGQGLRLIYYSQIVNDFQKGDIAEGYSVSREKKESFPLTVTSAQKNPTAFYLCASSMWGAGDTGELFFGEGSRLTVL.

This clone was found once. The V call is TRBV28, the J call TRBJ1-5; 8 positions match TRBD1. The V segment lost 5 bases and the J segment 2 bases; nucleotides outside the gene matches: 5. This CDR3 region has 15 residues. From germline, CDR1 is MDHEN and CDR2 SYDVKM. The CDR3, as DNA: TGTGCCAGCAGTCCAGGGGGACAGGGCAATCAGCCCCAGCATTTT. This codes for CASSPGGQGNQPQHF.

This clone was recorded only once. The rearrangement uses TRBV7-3 and TRBJ2-1; 9 bases are shared with TRBD1. Germline CDR1 reads SGHTA; CDR2 reads FQGTGA. The J segment lost 6 bases and the V segment lost 5 bases, leaving 5 bases of the junction unmatched. The CDR3 has 14 residues. DNA of the CDR3: TGTGCCAGCAGCAAGGACAGGGGAAGCAATGAGCAGTTCTTC. The encoded protein is CASSKDRGSNEQFF.

The rearrangement joins TRBV6-6 to TRBJ2-7; 8 positions match TRBD2. V lost 5 bases, J lost 1 base, and 7 bases stayed unmatched. This CDR3 contains 15 residues. CDR1 is MNHNY, CDR2 SVGAGI, per germline (reference sequence). The chain's CDR3 is CASSQTGLVSYEQYF. The CDR3 bases are TGTGCCAGCAGTCAGACGGGACTAGTTTCCTACGAGCAGTACTTC.

The V gene is TRBV29-1, the J gene TRBJ2-7, with D unresolved. Looked up from germline, CDR1 is SQVTM and CDR2 is ANQGSEA. This CDR3 spans 13 amino acids. V gave up 4 bases and J gave up 0 bases, with 10 bases separating them. CDR3 amino acids: CSVAAPASYEQYF. Written as DNA, the CDR3 is TGCAGCGTTGCCGCTCCAGCCTCCTACGAGCAGTACTTC.

The chain carries TRBV5-1 and TRBJ2-7, with 15 positions matching TRBD2. The CDR3 is 17 amino acids. With V trimmed by 3 bases and J by 1 base, 5 bases remained unmatched. Germline-derived CDR1 and CDR2 are SGHRS and YFSETQ. The CDR3 region is CASSWTSGRGSSYEQYF. CDR3 DNA sequence: TGCGCCAGCAGCTGGACTAGCGGGAGGGGGTCATCCTACGAGCAGTACTTC.